This T cell receptor (beta chain) came from a study of T cells in tuberculosis. Looking at the study overall: The T cells targeted glucose monomycolate, a mycobacterial lipid, via CD1B. This South African cohort compared adolescents with or without latent tuberculosis against adults with active tuberculosis. Study conclusions and caveats: Active tuberculosis patients had shorter CDR3-alpha; the beta difference was nonsignificant. Active tuberculosis TCR-alpha repertoires lay closer to GMM-specific TCRs than IGRA-negative controls, suggesting clonal expansion.

TCRdb's table, derived via immunoSEQ multiplex PCR, lists solely in-frame clones and lacks some. The data contain approximately 35,000 clones, about 97% of them seen just once; the ten biggest clones take up under 7%. Looked up from germline, CDR1 is LNHDA and CDR2 is SQIVND (reference sequence). Trimming pared 5 bases from V and 4 bases from J, leaving 15 bases between. The CDR3 contains 15 residues. A word on this clone: The antigen is unknown.

The clonotype originates from a donor aged 10-29 years with latent tuberculosis or without tuberculosis infection. V gene TRBV19 combines with J gene TRBJ1-5; weak D call: TRBD1 (5 bases). Material: PBMCs. The chain's CDR3 is CASSLVQGGNQPQHF. The CDR3 nucleotides are TGTGCCAGTAGTCTCGTTCAGGGAGGGAATCAGCCCCAGCATTTT.